Given below is one T cell receptor (beta chain) in context. This sample was included in a study of sequential checkpoint blockade in melanoma. Trimming cost V 0 bases and J 3 bases, with 8 bases left between them. Germline V CDR1 and CDR2: SGHRS, YFSETQ. This CDR3 spans 14 amino acids. Method: immunoSEQ multiplex PCR; TCRdb's copy keeps in-frame clones and lacks some. The table lists fewer than 6,000 clones, 25% to 30% of them singletons, with 22% in the top ten. The treatment here: randomized to nivolumab then ipilimumab (arm A) or the reverse (arm B). The sequence was obtained from a human donor with melanoma. The V call is TRBV5-1, the J call TRBJ2-3; D gene unclear. Material: tumor tissue (inferred from file names), obtained from a patient given nivolumab and ipilimumab in sequence. The CDR3 loop reads CASSLEGITDTQYF. The CDR3, as DNA: TGCGCCAGCAGCTTGGAAGGGATAACAGATACGCAGTATTTT.